Each of the 10 T cell receptor beta chains below was sequenced from the same sample in a study of T-cell reconstitution after alpha-beta-depleted transplantation in children (dated by TCRdb to about 2016). The library came from PCR. The listed sequencing device is Illumina HiSeq 2500. TCR library preparation used molecular barcoding, with unique molecular identifiers applied to normalize quantification of the TCRbeta repertoire. The raw public reads went through TCRdb reprocessing: fastp at Q25, MiXCR clone calling, in-frame beta chains kept. Rows merge per CDR3 protein into single entries with the most common DNA and genes. The sample yields 360,000 or so distinct CDR3 sequences; 20% were counted once. The ten biggest clones cover approximately 3.9% of the sample. The material sequenced was PBMCs from the stem cell graft donor, taken from the stem cell graft. The receptors stem from a human donor who donated a stem cell graft to a child with acute myeloid leukemia.

There are many counts of this clonotype. V is TRBV28 and J is TRBJ2-7, with D perhaps given as TRBD1 or TRBD2 (5 bases each). Looked up from germline, CDR1 is MDHEN and CDR2 is SYDVKM. Trimming left V 5 bases short and J 6 bases short, with 20 bases between. The CDR3 is 15 amino acids. As DNA, the CDR3 is TGTGCCAGCAGTCGAAAACGTGGGGGAACTGGCGAGCAGTACTTC. Translated: CASSRKRGGTGEQYF.

This clonotype was seen a few times. The chain is built from TRBV7-9 and TRBJ1-5; the D gene is possibly TRBD1 (6 bases). This CDR3 spans 14 amino acids. V lost 6 bases, J lost 4 bases, and 13 bases lay in between. Germline values: CDR1 SEHNR, CDR2 FQNEAQ (reference sequence). This CDR3 reads CASSHRDTNQPQHF. In DNA form, the CDR3 reads TGTGCCAGCAGTCATCGGGACACAAATCAGCCCCAGCATTTT.

The chain carries TRBV5-1 and TRBJ2-2, with D unclear. This CDR3 region has 18 residues. Germline V gives CDR1 SGHRS, CDR2 YFSETQ. The V gene lost 2 bases and the J gene lost 0 bases, with 17 bases spanning the gap. DNA for the CDR3: TGCGCCAGCAGCTTTATGCCCCCCTCGGATACGAACACCGGGGAGCTGTTTTTT. It specifies CASSFMPPSDTNTGELFF.

The rearrangement joins TRBV2 to TRBJ2-1; 8 nucleotides align to TRBD2. Germline V gives CDR1 SNHLY, CDR2 FYNNEI. The CDR3 is made up of 16 amino acids. V shed 1 base and J 8 bases; nucleotides not matched to a gene: 10. The DNA for the CDR3 is TGTGCCAGCAGTGAAGGTCGAGCGGGAGAGGGCGATGAGCAGTTCTTC. It is translated as CASSEGRAGEGDEQFF.

The sample holds a few counts of this clonotype. The chain combines TRBV7-9 with TRBJ1-5; no definite D call. The V gene's germline CDR1 is SEHNR and CDR2 FQNEAQ (reference sequence). V lost 4 bases and J 6 bases, leaving 10 bases between the germline ends. This CDR3 spans 13 amino acids. CDR3: CASSSWEAQPQHF. DNA for the CDR3: TGTGCCAGCAGCTCCTGGGAGGCTCAGCCCCAGCATTTT.

This clonotype was picked up many times. This rearrangement joins TRBV2 to TRBJ2-1, with D unclear. From germline, CDR1 is SNHLY and CDR2 FYNNEI. The CDR3 is 14 residues long. V was pared by 5 bases and J by 8 bases, with 16 bases between. The CDR3 spells CASSKVYSGDEQFF. The CDR3 DNA is TGTGCCAGCAGTAAAGTTTATTCGGGCGATGAGCAGTTCTTC.

This chain joins TRBV12-5 and TRBJ2-6; no clear D gene. The CDR3 has 15 residues. The V end was cut by 4 bases, the J end by 3 bases, with 10 bases between. Germline V gives CDR1 LGHNT, CDR2 FRNRAP. In DNA, the CDR3 is TGTGCTAGTGGTTACCCCCAATTTGGGGCCAACGTCCTGACTTTC. Protein: CASGYPQFGANVLTF.

J is TRBJ2-7 and V is TRBV4-2, with D possibly matching TRBD2 (5 bases). Trimming shortened V by 4 bases and J by 7 bases, and 17 bases separated the two germline ends. The germline V gene encodes CDR1 LGHNA and CDR2 YNFKEQ. The CDR3 contains 14 residues. The CDR3 protein is CASSPPVGGGEQYF. The CDR3 DNA sequence: TGTGCCAGCAGCCCACCTGTCGGCGGCGGGGAGCAGTACTTC.

V usage is TRBV11-2 and J usage is TRBJ2-2, with D maybe TRBD1 (5 bases). CDR1 is SGHAT and CDR2 is FQNNGV in the germline V gene. The length of the CDR3 is 16 residues. The V and J ends lost 3 bases and 0 bases respectively, with 11 bases between them. The CDR3 here is CASSFSRGSNTGELFF. Here the CDR3 DNA reads TGTGCCAGCAGCTTTTCTAGGGGTTCGAACACCGGGGAGCTGTTTTTT. Complete variable domain (other parts from reference TRBV11-2 and TRBJ2-2): EAGVAQSPRYKIIEKRQSVAFWCNPISGHATLYWYQQILGQGPKLLIQFQNNGVVDDSQLPKDRFSAERLKGVDSTLKIQPAKLEDSAVYLCASSFSRGSNTGELFFGEGSRLTVL.

This clonotype was detected only a few times. V gene TRBV7-2 combines with J gene TRBJ1-4, with 8 bases fitting TRBD1. Losses at the gene ends were 3 bases for V and 3 bases for J; bases not matched to a gene: 3. The CDR3 has 15 residues. Per germline, CDR1 SGHTA and CDR2 FQGNSA. The CDR3 coding sequence is TGTGCCAGCAGCTTTCGGACAGGGTCTAATGAAAAACTGTTTTTT. This translates into CASSFRTGSNEKLFF.